Detailed here is one TCR beta chain. Its antigen is currently not known. Base-call qualities are not available, and no considerably larger clone is one nucleotide away. Peripheral blood CD8+ and CD4+ T cells from healthy donors, Susac syndrome patients and multiple sclerosis patients were profiled using high-throughput TCR beta sequencing. The Susac syndrome patients fulfilled recently defined diagnostic criteria for definite or probable disease. Bulk CD8+ and CD4+ T cells were purified magnetically by negative isolation, whereas CD8+ TEMRA cells were enriched by FACS. Blood was collected in EDTA tubes and processed within 24 hours, with PBMCs isolated through density gradient centrifugation. PBMCs intended for TCR sequencing were cryopreserved in liquid nitrogen and were subsequently thawed in a 37 degrees C water bath. A purity of at least 90% was achieved for sorted or isolated CD4+, CD8+ and CD8+ TEMRA cells.

The CDR3 numbers 11 residues from cysteine through phenylalanine. Only the CDR3 DNA stays, 33 bases, in frame from base 1. According to the germline V gene, CDR1 reads MNHEY and CDR2 reads SVGAGI. V is shortened by 7 bases, J by 11 bases, and the region joining them spans 12 bases. RNA was extracted using the RNeasy kit, and roughly 0.45 to 1 ug of the RNA was reverse transcribed with random hexamers. TCR beta CDR3 regions were amplified with the immunoSEQ multiplex PCR assay covering 54 Vbeta and 13 Jbeta segments. PCR amplification bias was corrected using a synthetic template baseline for primer optimization and computational correction. The authors processed their data as follows. Only productive sequences were kept, with reads annotated to V, D and J genes according to IMGT and analyzed in immunoSEQ Analyzer. Clonality was calculated as one minus the Shannon entropy normalized by log2 of the number of productive unique sequences. Public and private clones were assessed among the 100 most prevalent clones of each patient and control. Clones were defined as Susac-specific if absent from the healthy and MS cohorts, from roughly 1,100 published viral clones and from other ImmuneACCESS disease sequences. TCRdb's own reprocessing of the public reads used fastp at Q25 and MiXCR and kept productive beta chains. Every distinct CDR3 protein forms one entry, paired with its most common genes and DNA. The V and J calls, along with clone size, are taken from TCRdb and not from the paper's own processing. Within this sample are around 170,000 distinct CDR3 sequences, with roughly 95% of them counted one time only. Of the sample, 0.1% to 0.15% falls within the top ten clones.

This entry is derived from a study of CD8 T cells in Susac syndrome (dated by TCRdb to about 2019). Regarding the complete study: Among the sequenced Susac syndrome patients, 5 or 6 had clinically active disease and about 8 were in clinical remission. Susac syndrome patients were therapy-naive, on corticosteroids (some also receiving IVIg), or on IVIg alone at blood withdrawal. Repertoire sequencing was used to test whether CD8+ T cell activation and differentiation in Susac syndrome was antigen driven.

On the study overall, not on this receptor specifically: No clonal expansion was detected in the CD4+ T cell repertoire of Susac syndrome patients. The TCR sequencing and HLA analysis was acknowledged to have included a relatively small number of individuals.

Sequenced sample: CD4+ T cells from PBMCs. This chain is built from TRBV6-5 and TRBJ1-5; a tentative D call is TRBD1 (5 bases match). This receptor was identified in a human donor with Susac syndrome. The nucleotide sequence is given as TGTGCCAGCACCAACGGAGGGGCCCAGCATTTT. Its protein reads: CASTNGGAQHF.